The next 24 T cell receptor beta chains were all read from a single sample in a study of spatial heterogeneity in lung cancer. Via MiXCR, TCRdb re-called the 5' RACE reads, giving one row per CDR3 protein. Found here are around 92,000 distinct CDR3 sequences, 9.5% to 15% of them singletons; the top ten hold about 38%. Time point specified: sample taken at primary tumor resection. Sequenced here: PBMCs, sampled at surgery. Receptor source: a male donor with early-stage non-small cell lung cancer.

V gene TRBV11-2 combines with J gene TRBJ2-3; 10 bases line up with TRBD2. The CDR3 length is 18 residues. Trimming cost V 3 bases and J 1 base; bases outside gene matches: 10. Per the germline V gene, CDR1 is SGHAT and CDR2 is FQNNGV. CDR3 bases: TGTGCCAGCAGCTTCTCTCTGACTAGCGGGTATGGCACAGATACGCAGTATTTT. Residues: CASSFSLTSGYGTDTQYF.

This clonotype was seen only a few times. The chain links TRBV7-2 to TRBJ2-2; D gene ambiguous. This CDR3 is 15 amino acids long. The V end lost 1 base, the J end lost 3 bases, and 9 bases lay between the germline ends. Germline V lookup: CDR1 SGHTA, CDR2 FQGNSA. CDR3 sequence (DNA): TGTGCCAGCAGCTTAGATGGGGTGGACACCGGGGAGCTGTTTTTT. As protein: CASSLDGVDTGELFF.

The count of this clonotype is one. J is TRBJ2-6 and V is TRBV5-1, with 7 bases matching TRBD1. This CDR3 has 18 residues. The V segment lost 7 bases and the J segment 0 bases; nucleotides outside the gene matches: 13. Germline V gives CDR1 SGHRS, CDR2 YFSETQ. The CDR3 DNA reads TGCGCCAGCGCGACGGGTCAAGGGACAGCCTCTGGGGCCAACGTCCTGACTTTC. It codes for CASATGQGTASGANVLTF. Looking up the rest from reference TRBV5-1 and TRBJ2-6 gives the full variable domain: KAGVTQTPRYLIKTRGQQVTLSCSPISGHRSVSWYQQTPGQGLQFLFEYFSETQRNKGNFPGRFSGRQFSNSRSEMNVSTLELGDSALYLCASATGQGTASGANVLTFGAGSRLTVL.

This clonotype was observed a handful of times. J is TRBJ1-3 and V is TRBV2; perhaps TRBD1 as D (5 bases). The germline V gene has CDR1 SNHLY and CDR2 FYNNEI. The ends were cut back, 4 bases at V and 3 bases at J, with 10 bases in the middle. The CDR3 runs 14 residues. CDR3 sequence: CASSANRLGNTIYF. The CDR3 nucleotides read TGTGCCAGCAGTGCGAACAGGCTTGGAAACACCATATATTTT.

The chain couples TRBV6-2 or TRBV6-3 to TRBJ1-1; no clear D. V was clipped by 6 bases and J by 7 bases, with 24 bases between them. The CDR3 totals 16 residues. The germline V gene has CDR1 MNHEY and CDR2 SVGEGT. The CDR3 region has the DNA TGTGCCAGCAGGACGCCACATGGGATTTCTGGCGGTGAAGCTTTCTTT. It encodes CASRTPHGISGGEAFF.

This clonotype appeared many times. V and J are TRBV7-9 and TRBJ2-6, with 7 bases fitting TRBD2. Germline lookup yields CDR1 SEHNR and CDR2 FQNEAQ (reference sequence). Trimming cost V 5 bases and J 2 bases; bases outside gene matches: 9. This CDR3 has 17 amino acids. The DNA of the CDR3 is TGTGCCAGCAGCCCCCACGTGGCGGGGGCTGGGGCCAACGTCCTGACTTTC. Residues: CASSPHVAGAGANVLTF. The full variable domain, rest sourced from reference TRBV7-9 and TRBJ2-6, is DTGVSQNPRHKITKRGQNVTFRCDPISEHNRLYWYRQTLGQGPEFLTYFQNEAQLEKSRLLSDRFSAERPKGSFSTLEIQRTEQGDSAMYLCASSPHVAGAGANVLTFGAGSRLTVL.

This clonotype has at least ten counts. The gene calls are TRBV28 and TRBJ1-2; TRBD1 agrees at 9 bases. Germline V gene data show CDR1 as MDHEN and CDR2 as SYDVKM. This CDR3 has 13 amino acids. V shed 6 bases, J shed 6 bases, and the junction held 5 bases outside the gene matches. DNA for the CDR3: TGTGCCAGCAGGGGTACAGGGGGCAATGGCTACACCTTC. It codes for CASRGTGGNGYTF.

This chain joins TRBV7-3 and TRBJ2-3; either TRBD1 or TRBD2 may fit D (5 bases each). V shed 5 bases and J shed 4 bases, with 22 bases lying between them. This CDR3 region has 17 residues. Germline CDR1 SGHTA, CDR2 FQGTGA. CDR3 sequence: CASSPAVGVGTADTQYF. The CDR3 DNA is TGTGCCAGCAGCCCGGCTGTCGGGGTTGGGACCGCAGATACGCAGTATTTT.

There are many counts of this clonotype. V is TRBV11-1 and J is TRBJ1-2; D unclear. Trimming removed 1 base at V and 6 bases at J, with 6 bases between. The CDR3 runs 12 residues. Per the germline V gene, CDR1 is SGHAT and CDR2 is FQDESV (reference sequence). The CDR3 DNA follows: TGTGCCAGCAGCTTAGGACGGGATGGCTACACCTTC. This encodes CASSLGRDGYTF.

The sample holds a few counts of this clonotype. The genes are TRBV20-1 and TRBJ2-7; no clear D gene. The CDR3 is 10 residues long. The germline CDR1 and CDR2 sequences are DFQATT and SNEGSKA (reference sequence). V lost 6 bases, J lost 6 bases, and 9 bases lay in between. The CDR3 DNA follows: TGCAGTGCCTGGGAAGGCGAGCAGTACTTC. It specifies CSAWEGEQYF.

V and J are TRBV6-1 and TRBJ2-2; no clear D. This CDR3 is built from 14 residues. V lost 8 bases, J lost 0 bases, and 10 bases lay in between. The germline V gene encodes CDR1 MNHNS and CDR2 SASEGT. In DNA, the CDR3 is TGTGCCAGCGTTAGGGCTCCGAACACCGGGGAGCTGTTTTTT. Its protein product is CASVRAPNTGELFF.

CDR3 residues: CASSTLAFRSTDTQYF. The CDR3 DNA reads TGTGCCAGCAGCACCCTAGCCTTCCGGAGCACAGATACGCAGTATTTT. This chain links TRBV5-6 with TRBJ2-3; a weak D match, TRBD2 (5 bases). Germline V gene lookup returns CDR1 SGHDT and CDR2 YYEEEE. This CDR3 has 16 residues. Trimming cost V 4 bases and J 0 bases, with 15 bases left between them.

This clonotype has just a few counts. The chain carries TRBV3-1 and TRBJ2-1; D call uncertain. V lost 4 bases and J 5 bases, leaving 9 bases between the germline ends. CDR1 is LGHDT, CDR2 YNNKEL, per germline (reference sequence). This CDR3 has 13 residues. This CDR3 reads CASSPTWDNEQFF. The CDR3 DNA follows: TGTGCCAGCAGCCCCACCTGGGACAATGAGCAGTTCTTC.

The rearrangement joins TRBV6-2 or TRBV6-3 to TRBJ2-1; 12 bases are shared with TRBD2. The CDR3 length is 17 residues. Germline loops: CDR1 MNHEY, CDR2 SVGEGT. V trimming: 5 bases; J trimming: 4 bases; junction bases outside the gene matches: 9. This CDR3 is CASSHRLAGEKYNEQFF. The CDR3 nucleotides are TGTGCCAGCAGTCACCGACTAGCGGGAGAAAAATACAATGAGCAGTTCTTC.

This clonotype was seen more than once but under ten times. The chain carries TRBV7-9 and TRBJ2-3, with D unresolved. Per germline, CDR1 SEHNR and CDR2 FQNEAQ (reference sequence). The CDR3 totals 8 residues. V shed 10 bases and J shed 8 bases, with 4 bases lying between them. The CDR3 bases are TGTGCCACAACTACGCAGTATTTT. This codes for CATTTQYF.

This clonotype was detected many times. This chain links TRBV13 with TRBJ1-1; D may be TRBD1 (5 bases). This CDR3 is 12 amino acids long. Per the germline V gene, CDR1 is PRHDT and CDR2 is FYEKMQ (reference sequence). V was shortened by 5 bases and J by 8 bases, with 12 bases between the two germline ends. The CDR3 DNA is TGTGCCAGCAGCCCAGGGATTTTGGAAGCTTTCTTT. Its protein product is CASSPGILEAFF.

The J gene is TRBJ2-1, the V gene TRBV11-2, with D possibly matching TRBD2 (6 bases). The CDR3 is 14 residues long. CDR1 SGHAT and CDR2 FQNNGV come from the germline V gene. V lost 5 bases, J lost 9 bases, and 17 bases lay in between. CDR3 in DNA: TGTGCCAGCAGCCCAGTACGGGGAGCGGGTGAGCAGTTCTTC. The encoded protein is CASSPVRGAGEQFF. Complete variable domain (other parts from reference TRBV11-2 and TRBJ2-1): EAGVAQSPRYKIIEKRQSVAFWCNPISGHATLYWYQQILGQGPKLLIQFQNNGVVDDSQLPKDRFSAERLKGVDSTLKIQPAKLEDSAVYLCASSPVRGAGEQFFGPGTRLTVL.

In its sample, this clonotype was seen a few times. The chain is built from TRBV24-1 and TRBJ2-7; 8 bases line up with TRBD1. V trimming: 3 bases; J trimming: 2 bases; junction bases outside the gene matches: 8. In germline, CDR1 is KGHDR, CDR2 SFDVKD. This CDR3 is built from 16 residues. The DNA of the CDR3 is TGTGCCACCAGTGATACCGGGACAGGCGGTCCCTACGAGCAGTACTTC. As protein: CATSDTGTGGPYEQYF.

This clonotype was detected only a few times. The V gene is TRBV20-1, the J gene TRBJ2-5; unclear D gene. The germline CDR1 and CDR2 sequences are DFQATT and SNEGSKA (reference sequence). V lost 3 bases and J 7 bases, leaving 6 bases between the germline ends. The CDR3 is made up of 10 amino acids. CDR3 sequence: CSASSGTQYF. The CDR3 DNA reads as TGCAGTGCTAGTTCGGGGACCCAGTACTTC.

There are a few counts of this clonotype. The chain carries TRBV30 and TRBJ1-1; D might be TRBD1 (6 bases). The CDR3 consists of 14 residues. Per the germline V gene, CDR1 is GTSNPN and CDR2 is SVGIG (reference sequence). V lost 4 bases to trimming and J lost 4 bases, with 16 bases between them. CDR3 DNA: TGTGCCTGGAAGTCACAGGGACGGGGCACTGAAGCTTTCTTT. Its translation is CAWKSQGRGTEAFF.

At least ten counts were recorded for this clonotype. V gene TRBV30 combines with J gene TRBJ2-2; D is possibly TRBD1 (5 bases). Per germline, CDR1 GTSNPN and CDR2 SVGIG (reference sequence). There are 17 residues in the CDR3. V shed 1 base and J shed 6 bases, with 21 bases lying between them. This chain's CDR3 is CAWSAPGAPGSPGELFF. The CDR3 nucleotides read TGTGCCTGGAGTGCCCCTGGGGCGCCCGGCTCTCCCGGGGAGCTGTTTTTT.

This chain connects TRBV11-2 to TRBJ2-3, with a tentative D call TRBD2 (5 bases). V gave up 2 bases and J gave up 1 base, with 16 bases separating them. The V gene's germline CDR1 is SGHAT and CDR2 FQNNGV. The CDR3 has 17 residues. The CDR3 bases are TGTGCCAGCAGCTTATTGAGACTCTCAGCGGGCACAGATACGCAGTATTTT. As protein: CASSLLRLSAGTDTQYF.

In its sample, this clonotype was seen a few times. The genes are TRBV7-2 and TRBJ2-1, with 9 bases aligning to TRBD2. There are 15 residues in the CDR3. V gave up 4 bases and J gave up 9 bases; unmatched junction bases: 10. From germline, CDR1 is SGHTA and CDR2 FQGNSA. The DNA of the CDR3 is TGTGCCAGCAGCTCCCAGGGACTAGCATATGGTGAGCAGTTCTTC. This translates into CASSSQGLAYGEQFF.

This clonotype was seen at least ten times. The rearrangement links TRBV28 to TRBJ2-3; TRBD2 matches 11 bases. The CDR3 has 16 residues. Germline V gene data show CDR1 as MDHEN and CDR2 as SYDVKM. Trimming at V came to 1 base and at J to 4 bases, leaving 4 bases not matched to a gene. CDR3 in amino acids: CASSLLAGGHSDTQYF. The CDR3 DNA sequence: TGTGCCAGCAGTTTATTAGCGGGAGGGCACTCAGATACGCAGTATTTT.